This T cell receptor (beta chain) was captured in a study of T cell responses to AZD1222 COVID-19 vaccine. General study findings and limits: Donors were chiefly white British, with a greater number of females, and clonal diversity was perhaps underestimated. The study identified only five or six AZD1222 recipients as seropositive at baseline. After two AZD1222 doses, spike-specific TCR breadth and depth rose versus day 0. Nearly half of spike-specific TCRs reportedly target unmutated variant regions.

Data came from immunoSEQ multiplex PCR; TCRdb stores just in-frame clones and leaves some out. The sample has approximately 180,000 clones, just over 90% seen once; the top ten hold about 3.5%. CDR1 and CDR2 (germline): SGHRS, YFSETQ. This CDR3 has 16 amino acids. The junction had 12 bases not matched to a gene; V was cut back by 4 bases and J by 6 bases. Notes on this clone: Its antigen is unidentified.

Sequences were derived from peripheral blood, sampled 28 days after the second dose of the MenACWY control vaccine. The sequence was collected from an adult who received the MenACWY meningococcal vaccine as a control. V usage is TRBV5-1 and J usage is TRBJ1-2; TRBD1 agrees at 10 bases. The CDR3 DNA is TGCGCCAGCAGCGTGGGGCTAGGGGGACAGGGGCATGGCTACACCTTC. The encoded protein is CASSVGLGGQGHGYTF.